A selection of T cell receptor beta chains follows, all from one sample in a study of T cell responses to AZD1222 COVID-19 vaccine. Profiled with immunoSEQ multiplex PCR; TCRdb holds only in-frame clones, not every one. This sample has about 97,000 clones, with 70% to 90% found just once. Sequences were derived from peripheral blood, sampled on day 0 of AZD1222 vaccination. These receptors were taken from an adult in good health. Both conserved end residues are part of each CDR3. D genes are given only for firm matches. Clone size, where shown, is once, few, many, or a class for clones that have expanded.

clone_size: NA; v_call: TRBV2; j_call: TRBJ1-5; d_call: NA; cdr3_aa: CASSARDGDQPQHF; cdr3_nt: TGTGCCAGCAGTGCTCGGGACGGTGATCAGCCCCAGCATTTT
clone_size: NA; v_call: TRBV6-2/TRBV6-3; j_call: TRBJ1-6; d_call: NA; cdr3_aa: CASSLQEAGSPLHF; cdr3_nt: TGTGCCAGCAGTTTACAGGAGGCCGGGTCACCCCTCCACTTT
clone_size: NA; v_call: TRBV6-4; j_call: TRBJ1-1; d_call: NA; cdr3_aa: CASSVERNTEAFF; cdr3_nt: TGTGCCAGCAGTGTGGAACGGAACACTGAAGCTTTCTTT
clone_size: NA; v_call: TRBV10-2; j_call: TRBJ1-2; d_call: NA; cdr3_aa: CASSESATMYGYTF; cdr3_nt: TGCGCCAGCAGTGAGTCGGCGACCATGTATGGCTACACCTTC
clone_size: NA; v_call: TRBV6-1; j_call: TRBJ1-6; d_call: NA; cdr3_aa: CASSETGGGNSPLHF; cdr3_nt: TGTGCCAGCAGTGAAACTGGCGGAGGCAATTCACCCCTCCACTTT
clone_size: few; v_call: TRBV7-9; j_call: TRBJ2-5; d_call: NA; cdr3_aa: CASRIERETQYF; cdr3_nt: TGTGCCAGCAGAATCGAGAGGGAGACCCAGTACTTC
clone_size: NA; v_call: TRBV9; j_call: TRBJ2-5; d_call: NA; cdr3_aa: CASSAGTDRAQYF; cdr3_nt: TGTGCCAGCAGCGCCGGGACTGACCGGGCCCAGTACTTC
clone_size: NA; v_call: TRBV12-5; j_call: TRBJ2-3; d_call: TRBD2; cdr3_aa: CASGWGTSGGTDTQYF; cdr3_nt: TGTGCTAGTGGTTGGGGGACTAGCGGGGGCACAGATACGCAGTATTTT
clone_size: NA; v_call: TRBV6-6; j_call: TRBJ1-2; d_call: TRBD1; cdr3_aa: CASTSKKTGSYGYTF; cdr3_nt: TGTGCCAGCACCTCGAAAAAGACAGGGAGCTATGGCTACACCTTC
clone_size: NA; v_call: TRBV10-1; j_call: TRBJ2-3; d_call: TRBD2; cdr3_aa: CASSRGGPGTDTQYF; cdr3_nt: TGCGCCAGCAGCCGCGGGGGGCCAGGCACAGATACGCAGTATTTT
clone_size: NA; v_call: TRBV6-5; j_call: TRBJ2-2; d_call: NA; cdr3_aa: CASTPGTGELFF; cdr3_nt: TGTGCCAGCACTCCCGGTACCGGGGAGCTGTTTTTT
clone_size: NA; v_call: TRBV20-1; j_call: TRBJ2-3; d_call: TRBD2; cdr3_aa: CSASRGGADTQYF; cdr3_nt: TGCAGTGCTAGTCGCGGGGGGGCGGATACGCAGTATTTT
clone_size: NA; v_call: TRBV27; j_call: TRBJ2-7; d_call: TRBD1; cdr3_aa: CASSTRDRRYEQYF; cdr3_nt: TGTGCCAGCAGTACCCGGGACAGGAGATACGAGCAGTACTTC
clone_size: NA; v_call: TRBV6-4; j_call: TRBJ1-5; d_call: NA; cdr3_aa: CASSLGGVPSNQPQHF; cdr3_nt: TGTGCCAGCAGTTTGGGGGGGGTCCCGAGCAATCAGCCCCAGCATTTT
clone_size: NA; v_call: TRBV4-1; j_call: TRBJ1-6; d_call: NA; cdr3_aa: CASRRTGSSYNSPLHF; cdr3_nt: TGCGCCAGCAGACGGACGGGCAGCTCCTATAATTCACCCCTCCACTTT
clone_size: few; v_call: TRBV6-2/TRBV6-3; j_call: TRBJ2-7; d_call: TRBD2; cdr3_aa: CASSPRTSGGPSRQYF; cdr3_nt: TGTGCCAGCAGTCCCAGGACTAGCGGGGGGCCCAGCAGGCAGTACTTC
clone_size: NA; v_call: TRBV5-1; j_call: TRBJ2-7; d_call: NA; cdr3_aa: CASSGGNTYEQYF; cdr3_nt: TGCGCCAGCAGCGGAGGGAACACCTACGAGCAGTACTTC
clone_size: NA; v_call: TRBV3-1/TRBV3-2; j_call: TRBJ1-3; d_call: NA; cdr3_aa: CASSQGAVIGNTIYF; cdr3_nt: TGTGCCAGCAGCCAAGGGGCGGTTATTGGAAACACCATATATTTT
clone_size: NA; v_call: TRBV29-1; j_call: TRBJ1-3; d_call: NA; cdr3_aa: CSVAGRGNTIYF; cdr3_nt: TGCAGCGTCGCAGGGAGGGGAAACACCATATATTTT
clone_size: NA; v_call: TRBV18; j_call: TRBJ2-2; d_call: TRBD1; cdr3_aa: CASSPQPQGANTGELFF; cdr3_nt: TGTGCCAGCTCACCACAACCGCAGGGGGCGAACACCGGGGAGCTGTTTTTT
clone_size: NA; v_call: TRBV11-2; j_call: TRBJ2-2; d_call: TRBD1; cdr3_aa: CASSRNADRAGELFF; cdr3_nt: TGTGCCAGCAGCCGAAACGCCGACAGGGCCGGGGAGCTGTTTTTT
clone_size: NA; v_call: TRBV7-6; j_call: TRBJ1-2; d_call: NA; cdr3_aa: CASSLEGTLVSGYTF; cdr3_nt: TGTGCCAGCAGCTTAGAAGGGACGTTGGTTTCTGGCTACACCTTC
clone_size: NA; v_call: TRBV7-2; j_call: TRBJ2-7; d_call: TRBD1; cdr3_aa: CATGQFYEQYF; cdr3_nt: TGTGCGACGGGACAGTTCTACGAGCAGTACTTC
clone_size: many; v_call: TRBV6-2/TRBV6-3; j_call: TRBJ2-1; d_call: TRBD2; cdr3_aa: CASSYSSGGYNEQFF; cdr3_nt: TGTGCCAGCAGTTACTCTAGCGGGGGGTACAATGAGCAGTTCTTC
clone_size: NA; v_call: TRBV5-1; j_call: TRBJ1-2; d_call: NA; cdr3_aa: CASSPNTGSEGYTF; cdr3_nt: TGCGCCAGCAGCCCCAATACAGGGTCGGAGGGCTACACCTTC
clone_size: once; v_call: TRBV2; j_call: TRBJ1-6; d_call: NA; cdr3_aa: CASFKFGNSPLHF; cdr3_nt: TGTGCCAGCTTTAAGTTCGGCAATTCACCCCTCCACTTT
clone_size: NA; v_call: TRBV11-3; j_call: TRBJ1-2; d_call: NA; cdr3_aa: CASSLDLGNPNYGYTF; cdr3_nt: TGTGCCAGCAGCTTAGATCTCGGGAATCCTAACTATGGCTACACCTTC
clone_size: NA; v_call: TRBV3-1/TRBV3-2; j_call: TRBJ1-6; d_call: NA; cdr3_aa: CASSQDEDSPLHF; cdr3_nt: TGTGCCAGCAGCCAAGACGAAGATTCACCCCTCCACTTT
clone_size: NA; v_call: TRBV9; j_call: TRBJ2-7; d_call: NA; cdr3_aa: CASSVGGGTYEQYF; cdr3_nt: TGTGCCAGCAGCGTAGGAGGTGGAACCTACGAGCAGTACTTC
clone_size: NA; v_call: TRBV11-3; j_call: TRBJ2-1; d_call: TRBD1; cdr3_aa: CASRDSFNEQFF; cdr3_nt: TGTGCCAGCCGGGACAGTTTTAATGAGCAGTTCTTC
clone_size: NA; v_call: TRBV6-1; j_call: TRBJ1-5; d_call: NA; cdr3_aa: CASSDGSYSNQPQHF; cdr3_nt: TGTGCCAGCAGTGACGGCAGTTATAGCAATCAGCCCCAGCATTTT
clone_size: NA; v_call: TRBV3-1/TRBV3-2; j_call: TRBJ1-2; d_call: NA; cdr3_aa: CASSQQGWGYGYTF; cdr3_nt: TGTGCCAGCAGCCAACAGGGGTGGGGCTATGGCTACACCTTC
clone_size: NA; v_call: TRBV13; j_call: TRBJ1-2; d_call: TRBD1; cdr3_aa: CASSSGTGGYYGYTF; cdr3_nt: TGTGCCAGCAGTTCCGGGACAGGGGGGTACTATGGCTACACCTTC
clone_size: NA; v_call: TRBV11-2; j_call: TRBJ2-1; d_call: TRBD2; cdr3_aa: CASSPKLAGDSYNEQFF; cdr3_nt: TGTGCCAGCAGCCCTAAACTAGCGGGGGACTCCTACAATGAGCAGTTCTTC
clone_size: NA; v_call: TRBV6-5; j_call: TRBJ1-2; d_call: TRBD1; cdr3_aa: CASSYDGTVYGYTF; cdr3_nt: TGTGCCAGCAGTTACGACGGGACAGTCTATGGCTACACCTTC